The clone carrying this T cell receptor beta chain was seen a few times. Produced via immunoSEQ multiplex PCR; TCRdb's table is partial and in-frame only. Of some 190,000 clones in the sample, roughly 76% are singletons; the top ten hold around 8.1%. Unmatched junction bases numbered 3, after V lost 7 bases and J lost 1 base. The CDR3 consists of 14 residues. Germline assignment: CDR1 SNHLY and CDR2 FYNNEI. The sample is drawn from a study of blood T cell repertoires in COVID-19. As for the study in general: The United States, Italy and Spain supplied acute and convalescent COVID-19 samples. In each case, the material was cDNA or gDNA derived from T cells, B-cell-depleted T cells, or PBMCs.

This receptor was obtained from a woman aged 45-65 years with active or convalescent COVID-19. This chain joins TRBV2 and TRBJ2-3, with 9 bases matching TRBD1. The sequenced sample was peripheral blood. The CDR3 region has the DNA TGTGCCAGCATCAGGGACAGGGGCACAGATACGCAGTATTTT. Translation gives CASIRDRGTDTQYF.